One and the same sample provided the 15 T cell receptor beta chains below, sequenced in a study of cytomegalovirus exposure and HLA in healthy donors. With 60 Vbeta and 13 Jbeta primers, the PCR was carried out. Data came from immunoSEQ multiplex PCR; TCRdb stores just in-frame clones and leaves some out. The table records approximately 140,000 clones, 78% of them present only once. Sequencing input: PBMCs. These receptors all come from a woman aged 40 to 50 in good health and CMV-seropositive.

Worth noting for this clone: At one end, the junction sequence differs from germline, possibly due to a read error. V is TRBV7-9 and J is TRBJ2-7; D is uncertain. The germline V gene encodes CDR1 SEHNR and CDR2 FQNEAQ (reference sequence). This CDR3 contains 15 residues. CDR3 bases: TGTTCCAGCAGCTTACCAGGCTTGCCTTCCTACGAGCAGTACTTC. It encodes CSSSLPGLPSYEQYF.

V and J are TRBV9 and TRBJ2-7; 10 nucleotides align to TRBD2. The V gene end was trimmed by 2 bases and the J gene end by 4 bases; junction bases not matched to a gene: 9. CDR3 size: 16 residues. Germline assignment: CDR1 SGDLS and CDR2 YYNGEE. The CDR3 nucleotides are TGTGCCAGCAGCGTGGGGGGGACTAGCGCTAAATACGAGCAGTACTTC. Amino acids: CASSVGGTSAKYEQYF.

The chain carries TRBV5-1 and TRBJ2-2; perhaps TRBD1 as D (5 bases). V gave up 0 bases and J gave up 4 bases, with 10 bases separating them. Germline lookup yields CDR1 SGHRS and CDR2 YFSETQ. The CDR3 totals 15 residues. As DNA, the CDR3 is TGCGCCAGCAGCTTGGATGGGGCGCGCACCGGGGAGCTGTTTTTT. It specifies CASSLDGARTGELFF.

CDR3 sequence (DNA): TGTGCCAGCCGGAGGGTGGGGACAGATACGCAGTATTTT. This encodes CASRRVGTDTQYF. The chain couples TRBV6-5 to TRBJ2-3; TRBD2 is a possible D gene (6 bases). The CDR3 covers 13 residues. V gave up 8 bases and J gave up 3 bases, with 12 bases separating them. Germline-derived CDR1 and CDR2 are MNHEY and SVGAGI.

There are a few counts of this clone. The CDR3, as DNA: TGTGCCAGCAGACGACAGGGGCCGAACACTGAAGCTTTCTTT. Protein product: CASRRQGPNTEAFF. The V and J genes are TRBV28 and TRBJ1-1; TRBD1 matches at 8 bases. Germline loops: CDR1 MDHEN, CDR2 SYDVKM. The length of the CDR3 is 14 residues. With 6 bases clipped from V and 1 base from J, the junction kept 4 bases outside the gene matches.

The V gene is TRBV6-5, the J gene TRBJ1-1, with 10 positions matching TRBD1. The CDR3 is made up of 14 amino acids. With V trimmed by 6 bases and J by 4 bases, 5 bases remained unmatched. Per germline, CDR1 MNHEY and CDR2 SVGAGI. CDR3 nucleotide sequence: TGTGCCAGCAGCCGGGACAGGGGCGCCACTGAAGCTTTCTTT. Protein: CASSRDRGATEAFF.

This clone was counted a single time. The V and J genes are TRBV27 and TRBJ2-3; D is possibly TRBD2 (6 bases). This CDR3 has 16 residues. Trimming removed 0 bases at V and 1 base at J, with 11 bases between. Germline V gene data show CDR1 as MNHEY and CDR2 as SMNVEV (reference sequence). CDR3 sequence: CASSLSPAGGTDTQYF. The CDR3 DNA reads as TGTGCCAGCAGTTTATCCCCAGCGGGCGGCACAGATACGCAGTATTTT.

This clone occurred a few times. The chain carries TRBV5-4 and TRBJ2-6; D call uncertain. V shed 4 bases and J shed 2 bases, with 4 bases lying between them. Germline-derived CDR1 and CDR2 are SGHNT and YYREEE (reference sequence). CDR3 size: 13 residues. CDR3 loop: CASSLAGANVLTF. CDR3 DNA sequence: TGTGCCAGCAGCCTCGCTGGGGCCAACGTCCTGACTTTC. Variable domain in full (rest from reference TRBV5-4 and TRBJ2-6): ETGVTQSPTHLIKTRGQQVTLRCSSQSGHNTVSWYQQALGQGPQFIFQYYREEENGRGNFPPRFSGLQFPNYSSELNVNALELDDSALYLCASSLAGANVLTFGAGSRLTVL.

The gene calls are TRBV19 and TRBJ2-3; 7 nucleotides line up with TRBD2. The length of the CDR3 is 13 residues. Germline lookup yields CDR1 LNHDA and CDR2 SQIVND (reference sequence). The V and J ends lost 4 bases and 2 bases, in that order; junction bases with no gene match: 0. CDR3 residues: CASSKRDTDTQYF. The CDR3 nucleotides are TGTGCCAGTAGTAAGCGGGACACAGATACGCAGTATTTT.

The genes are TRBV15 and TRBJ2-3, with a tentative D call TRBD2 (5 bases). V was trimmed by 8 bases and J by 0 bases, leaving 12 bases between them. There are 14 residues in the CDR3. CDR1 is LNHNV and CDR2 is YYDKDF in the germline V gene (reference sequence). The CDR3: CATLALPSTDTQYF. The CDR3 DNA sequence: TGTGCCACCCTAGCTCTCCCTAGCACAGATACGCAGTATTTT. The variable domain in full, with the rest retrieved from reference TRBV15 and TRBJ2-3, is DAMVIQNPRYQVTQFGKPVTLSCSQTLNHNVMYWYQQKSSQAPKLLFHYYDKDFNNEADTPDNFQSRRPNTSFCFLDIRSPGLGDTAMYLCATLALPSTDTQYFGPGTRLTVL.

The rearrangement joins TRBV6-5 to TRBJ1-1; D not resolved. The CDR3 consists of 13 residues. V lost 0 bases and J 8 bases, leaving 10 bases between the germline ends. The V gene's germline CDR1 is MNHEY and CDR2 SVGAGI. The CDR3 reads CASSYSRGREAFF. CDR3 bases: TGTGCCAGCAGTTACTCGCGAGGGCGGGAAGCTTTCTTT.

V gene TRBV5-1 combines with J gene TRBJ2-5; TRBD1 aligns across 11 bases. This CDR3 is 15 amino acids long. V shed 4 bases and J 5 bases; nucleotides not matched to a gene: 7. Germline V CDR1 and CDR2: SGHRS, YFSETQ. The CDR3 spells CASSPGGTGGETQYF. CDR3 nucleotides: TGCGCCAGCAGCCCCGGAGGGACAGGGGGGGAGACCCAGTACTTC.

This clone was seen only a few times. The chain is built from TRBV2 and TRBJ2-7; 8 bases line up with TRBD1. The V and J ends lost 1 base and 1 base, in that order; junction bases with no gene match: 3. Per the germline V gene, CDR1 is SNHLY and CDR2 is FYNNEI. The CDR3 covers 15 residues. Written as DNA, the CDR3 is TGTGCCAGCAGTGAAGGGACAGGGACATCCTACGAGCAGTACTTC. Its protein product is CASSEGTGTSYEQYF.

The CDR3 sequence is CASSLVGLGGETQYF. The CDR3, as DNA: TGCGCCAGCAGCTTGGTAGGACTAGGGGGGGAGACCCAGTACTTC. This chain connects TRBV5-1 to TRBJ2-5; D is perhaps TRBD2 (7 bases). The CDR3 loop spans 15 amino acids. Between the trimmed V and J ends, which lost 0 bases and 5 bases, there was a span of 14 bases. Per the germline V gene, CDR1 is SGHRS and CDR2 is YFSETQ.

The chain recombines TRBV12-5 with TRBJ2-7; the match to TRBD2 covers 7 bases. The germline V gene encodes CDR1 LGHNT and CDR2 FRNRAP. CDR3 size: 15 residues. After removal of 5 bases from V and 4 bases from J, the junction contained 11 bases not matched to a gene. The CDR3 DNA is TGTGCTAGTGGTCCCTCCGGGACTATGCCTTACGAGCAGTACTTC. Translating it yields CASGPSGTMPYEQYF.